The 28 T cell receptor beta chains in this list originate from one sample, sequenced in a study of graft-versus-host responses after intestinal transplantation. Profiling relied on immunoSEQ multiplex PCR, and the TCRdb table lists in-frame clones only, not all of them. The sample lists about 120,000 clones, over 85% occurring once. Their recognized antigens are unknown. Material: unstimulated CD4+ T cells sorted from spleen or lymph node cells, obtained before intestinal transplant. The source of these receptors is a human donor who received an intestinal transplant.

The V gene is TRBV7-8, the J gene TRBJ2-1, with 8 bases identical to TRBD2. The CDR3 covers 15 residues. The V segment lost 2 bases and the J segment 6 bases; nucleotides outside the gene matches: 6. CDR1 and CDR2 (germline): SGHVS, FQNEAQ. The CDR3 is CASSLLRLAINEQFF. CDR3 sequence (DNA): TGTGCCAGCAGCTTACTAAGACTAGCGATCAATGAGCAGTTCTTC.

The chain uses TRBV5-1 and TRBJ2-3; D is perhaps TRBD2 (7 bases). V was pared by 4 bases and J by 0 bases, with 18 bases between. This CDR3 spans 17 amino acids. Germline CDR1 and CDR2: SGHRS and YFSETQ. This chain's CDR3 is CASSKGGTTSSTDTQYF. As DNA, the CDR3 is TGCGCCAGCAGCAAGGGGGGGACAACTTCTAGCACAGATACGCAGTATTTT.

The chain combines TRBV6-1 with TRBJ2-7, with D hard to call. V was clipped by 1 base and J by 0 bases, with 13 bases between them. The CDR3 is made up of 16 amino acids. CDR1 MNHNS and CDR2 SASEGT come from the germline V gene. The CDR3 protein is CASSEGSRSYSYEQYF. DNA of the CDR3: TGTGCCAGCAGTGAAGGCTCCAGGTCTTACTCCTACGAGCAGTACTTC.

The chain couples TRBV30 to TRBJ2-7; 8 bases map to TRBD2. The V and J ends lost 2 bases and 6 bases, in that order; junction bases with no gene match: 6. CDR3 length: 13 amino acids. The germline V gene has CDR1 GTSNPN and CDR2 SVGIG (reference sequence). CDR3 nucleotides: TGTGCCTGGAGTACAGCGGGAGCTCGCGAGCAGTACTTC. This encodes CAWSTAGAREQYF.

The J gene is TRBJ1-1, the V gene TRBV27; maybe TRBD1 (5 bases). Per germline, CDR1 MNHEY and CDR2 SMNVEV (reference sequence). V gave up 3 bases and J gave up 0 bases, with 11 bases separating them. The CDR3 is made up of 15 amino acids. CDR3 nucleotide sequence: TGTGCCAGCAGTTTCGACAGACTCGTGAACACTGAAGCTTTCTTT. It translates to CASSFDRLVNTEAFF.

The chain employs TRBV5-1 and TRBJ2-1; D is unclear. This CDR3 spans 11 amino acids. Germline-derived CDR1 and CDR2 are SGHRS and YFSETQ. Deletions cut 5 bases from V and 13 bases from J, with 13 bases between. As DNA, the CDR3 is TGCGCCAGCAGATACCTAGGTGACCAGTTCTTC. Translation: CASRYLGDQFF.

The chain couples TRBV9 to TRBJ2-3, with D perhaps matching TRBD2 (7 bases). V shed 0 bases and J shed 5 bases, with 13 bases lying between them. The CDR3 length is 15 residues. Germline V gene sequence: CDR1 SGDLS, CDR2 YYNGEE. The CDR3 nucleotides are TGTGCCAGCAGCGTAGCCGGGGGGCGGGGAGATACGCAGTATTTT. It codes for CASSVAGGRGDTQYF.

J is TRBJ2-1 and V is TRBV7-2; 7 bases match TRBD2. V lost 2 bases and J lost 6; bases outside the gene matches: 10. The CDR3 runs to 16 residues. Germline assignment: CDR1 SGHTA and CDR2 FQGNSA. The CDR3 region is CASSLKGGSGSNEQFF. The CDR3 DNA sequence: TGTGCCAGCAGCTTAAAGGGCGGGAGTGGCTCCAATGAGCAGTTCTTC.

The J gene is TRBJ2-1, the V gene TRBV9; D is perhaps TRBD2 (6 bases). CDR1 and CDR2 (germline): SGDLS, YYNGEE. The V gene lost 0 bases and the J gene lost 8 bases, with 15 bases spanning the gap. There are 15 residues in the CDR3. The CDR3 sequence: CASSVEGGLSYEQFF. CDR3 nucleotides: TGTGCCAGCAGCGTAGAGGGAGGACTAAGTTATGAGCAGTTCTTC. The complete variable domain, with remaining parts taken from reference TRBV9 and TRBJ2-1, reads DSGVTQTPKHLITATGQRVTLRCSPRSGDLSVYWYQQSLDQGLQFLIQYYNGEERAKGNILERFSAQQFPDLHSELNLSSLELGDSALYFCASSVEGGLSYEQFFGPGTRLTVL.

J is TRBJ2-7 and V is TRBV5-4, with 13 positions matching TRBD2. Germline-derived CDR1 and CDR2 are SGHNT and YYREEE (reference sequence). Trimming removed 4 bases from V and 3 bases from J; junction bases left unmatched: 4. The CDR3 extends over 15 amino acids. CDR3 in amino acids: CASSGGLAGNYEQYF. CDR3 DNA: TGTGCCAGCAGCGGGGGACTAGCGGGGAACTACGAGCAGTACTTC.

The chain carries TRBV5-1 and TRBJ1-4; D remains ambiguous. CDR3 length equals 15 residues. Germline V gene data show CDR1 as SGHRS and CDR2 as YFSETQ. V was clipped by 3 bases and J by 7 bases, with 16 bases between them. CDR3 in amino acids: CASSSVPAAGEKLFF. The CDR3 nucleotides are TGCGCCAGCAGCTCAGTCCCCGCGGCGGGTGAAAAACTGTTTTTT.

The chain links TRBV18 to TRBJ1-2, with 7 bases lining up with TRBD1. Trimming at V came to 3 bases and at J to 4 bases, leaving 8 bases not matched to a gene. CDR1 and CDR2 (germline): KGHSH, LQKENI. The CDR3 sequence is 15 residues long. In DNA, the CDR3 is TGTGCCAGCTCACCGACCGACAGGGTTGGCTATGGCTACACCTTC. This translates into CASSPTDRVGYGYTF.

J is TRBJ1-5 and V is TRBV28, with TRBD1 matching 8 bases. The V gene's germline CDR1 is MDHEN and CDR2 SYDVKM. This CDR3 region has 12 residues. J gave up 6 bases and V 7 bases, and 2 bases lay outside the gene matches. For the CDR3, the DNA is TGTGCCAGCACCACAGGGGGTCAGCCCCAGCATTTT. It specifies CASTTGGQPQHF.

In this sample, this clone turned up once. The chain combines TRBV5-8 with TRBJ1-5, with D possibly being TRBD1 (5 bases). The CDR3 is 17 residues long. V was trimmed by 4 bases and J by 3 bases, leaving 20 bases between them. The germline V gene encodes CDR1 SGHTS and CDR2 YDEGEE. CDR3 sequence: CASSQVREVGVNQPQHF. DNA of the CDR3: TGTGCCAGCAGCCAGGTCCGGGAGGTGGGGGTCAATCAGCCCCAGCATTTT.

CDR3 loop: CASSPLDRVKGYTF. The CDR3 DNA sequence: TGTGCCAGCTCACCACTCGACAGGGTGAAAGGCTACACCTTC. This chain uses TRBV18 with TRBJ1-2; 7 bases align to TRBD1. The CDR3 contains 14 residues. From germline, CDR1 is KGHSH and CDR2 LQKENI. Trimming removed 1 base from V and 8 bases from J; junction bases left unmatched: 7.

The chain recombines TRBV19 with TRBJ1-3; 7 bases match TRBD1. V lost 6 bases to trimming and J lost 0 bases; unmatched junction nucleotides: 5. CDR1 and CDR2 (germline): LNHDA, SQIVND (reference sequence). The CDR3 runs to 15 residues. The CDR3: CASRPGDSSGNTIYF. The CDR3 DNA reads as TGTGCCAGTAGACCTGGGGACAGCTCTGGAAACACCATATATTTT.

The gene calls are TRBV28 and TRBJ2-7; 10 bases match TRBD2. In germline, CDR1 is MDHEN, CDR2 SYDVKM. V shed 6 bases, J shed 2 bases, and the junction held 1 base outside the gene matches. The CDR3 consists of 13 residues. CDR3 loop: CASRTSGAYEQYF. CDR3 DNA: TGTGCCAGCAGAACTAGCGGGGCCTACGAGCAGTACTTC.

This clone was detected only a few times. The chain has TRBV28 and TRBJ1-4; D not certain. V lost 3 bases and J lost 5, with 13 bases in between. Germline V gene data show CDR1 as MDHEN and CDR2 as SYDVKM. The length of the CDR3 is 15 residues. The CDR3 DNA reads as TGTGCCAGCAGTTTTCATGGCGGTCCGAATGAAAAACTGTTTTTT. As protein: CASSFHGGPNEKLFF.

The chain uses TRBV9 and TRBJ2-4; unclear D gene. The CDR3 is 10 residues long. V gave up 4 bases and J gave up 10 bases, with 6 bases separating them. Germline V gene data show CDR1 as SGDLS and CDR2 as YYNGEE. The CDR3 reads CASSPDIQYF. As DNA, the CDR3 is TGTGCCAGCAGCCCCGATATTCAGTACTTC.

In this sample, this clone turned up once. This chain links TRBV28 with TRBJ1-2; D remains ambiguous. Per the germline V gene, CDR1 is MDHEN and CDR2 is SYDVKM. V was trimmed by 6 bases and J by 7 bases, leaving 21 bases between them. The CDR3 is 15 amino acids. CDR3 region: CASREIGPDGIGYTF. CDR3 coding DNA: TGTGCCAGCAGGGAGATCGGCCCCGACGGTATTGGCTACACCTTC.

The rearrangement uses TRBV4-1 and TRBJ1-1; 8 nucleotides agree with TRBD1. From germline, CDR1 is MGHRA and CDR2 YSYEKL. This CDR3 contains 16 residues. V gave up 1 base and J gave up 1 base; unmatched junction bases: 5. CDR3 nucleotides: TGCGCCAGCAGCCAAGTAGACAGGGGCTGGAACACTGAAGCTTTCTTT. This sequence encodes CASSQVDRGWNTEAFF.

The rearrangement uses TRBV9 and TRBJ2-1, with 10 bases that match TRBD1. The CDR3 length is 15 residues. The ends lost 0 bases at V and 7 bases at J; junction bases unmatched: 4. Germline V lookup: CDR1 SGDLS, CDR2 YYNGEE. The CDR3 protein is CASSVEGTGANEQFF. The CDR3 nucleotides are TGTGCCAGCAGCGTAGAGGGGACAGGGGCGAATGAGCAGTTCTTC. The entire variable domain, with the rest obtained from reference TRBV9 and TRBJ2-1, is as follows: DSGVTQTPKHLITATGQRVTLRCSPRSGDLSVYWYQQSLDQGLQFLIQYYNGEERAKGNILERFSAQQFPDLHSELNLSSLELGDSALYFCASSVEGTGANEQFFGPGTRLTVL.

The V gene is TRBV30, the J gene TRBJ1-3; D is perhaps TRBD1 (5 bases). Germline V gene data show CDR1 as GTSNPN and CDR2 as SVGIG (reference sequence). V gave up 1 base and J gave up 0 bases, with 7 bases separating them. CDR3 length: 14 amino acids. DNA for the CDR3: TGTGCCTGGAGTGCAGGGTTCTCTGGAAACACCATATATTTT. This encodes CAWSAGFSGNTIYF.

This chain uses TRBV9 with TRBJ2-7, with 8 bases lining up with TRBD2. The CDR3 sequence is 15 residues long. V was pared by 4 bases and J by 3 bases, with 9 bases of the junction left unmatched. The germline gives CDR1 SGDLS, CDR2 YYNGEE. The CDR3 is CASSPREAGDYEQYF. The CDR3 bases are TGTGCCAGCAGCCCACGGGAAGCGGGAGACTACGAGCAGTACTTC. The whole variable domain, filled in from reference TRBV9 and TRBJ2-7, reads DSGVTQTPKHLITATGQRVTLRCSPRSGDLSVYWYQQSLDQGLQFLIQYYNGEERAKGNILERFSAQQFPDLHSELNLSSLELGDSALYFCASSPREAGDYEQYFGPGTRLTVT.

The V and J genes are TRBV6-1 and TRBJ2-3, with D possibly being TRBD1 (5 bases). In germline, CDR1 is MNHNS, CDR2 SASEGT. V lost 6 bases, J lost 4 bases, and 17 bases lay in between. The length of the CDR3 is 15 residues. CDR3 coding DNA: TGTGCCAGCAGAACAAGACAGACCTCGGCAGATACGCAGTATTTT. This codes for CASRTRQTSADTQYF.

The rearrangement joins TRBV5-1 to TRBJ2-7, with TRBD1 matching 8 bases. Trimming cost V 4 bases and J 6 bases; bases outside gene matches: 6. The CDR3 contains 13 residues. The germline CDR1 and CDR2 sequences are SGHRS and YFSETQ. The CDR3 loop reads CASSPVTGGEQYF. CDR3 in DNA: TGCGCCAGCAGCCCGGTTACAGGGGGCGAGCAGTACTTC.

The chain joins TRBV12-5 to TRBJ1-4, with D uncertain. CDR1 and CDR2 (germline): LGHNT, FRNRAP. Trimming took 2 bases from V and 8 from J, leaving 21 bases between them. The CDR3 has 17 residues. For the CDR3, the DNA is TGTGCTAGTGGTTTGACCACCCGGGCCTCCCAAAACGAAAAACTGTTTTTT. Its translation is CASGLTTRASQNEKLFF.

The genes are TRBV30 and TRBJ2-1; 8 bases map to TRBD2. V trimming: 0 bases; J trimming: 6 bases; junction bases outside the gene matches: 7. This CDR3 is 15 amino acids long. Germline V CDR1 and CDR2: GTSNPN, SVGIG (reference sequence). This CDR3 is CAWSVRAAGGNEQFF. The CDR3 DNA reads TGTGCCTGGAGTGTACGAGCGGCGGGGGGCAATGAGCAGTTCTTC.